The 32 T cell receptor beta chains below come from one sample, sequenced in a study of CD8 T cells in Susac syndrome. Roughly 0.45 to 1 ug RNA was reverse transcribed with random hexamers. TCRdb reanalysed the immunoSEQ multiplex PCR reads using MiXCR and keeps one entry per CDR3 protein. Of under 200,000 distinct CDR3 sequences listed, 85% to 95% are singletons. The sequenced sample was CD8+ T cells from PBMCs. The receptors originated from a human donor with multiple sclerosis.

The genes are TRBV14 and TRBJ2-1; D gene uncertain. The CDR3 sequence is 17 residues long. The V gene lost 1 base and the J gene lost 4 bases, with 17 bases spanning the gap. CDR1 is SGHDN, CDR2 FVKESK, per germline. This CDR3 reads CASSQGTGSHLYNEQFF. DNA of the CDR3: TGTGCCAGCAGCCAAGGGACCGGGTCACACCTTTACAATGAGCAGTTCTTC.

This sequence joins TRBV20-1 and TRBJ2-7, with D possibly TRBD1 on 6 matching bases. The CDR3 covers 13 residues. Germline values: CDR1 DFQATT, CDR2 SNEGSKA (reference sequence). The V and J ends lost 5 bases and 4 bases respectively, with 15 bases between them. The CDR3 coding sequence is TGCAGTGCTGCACCGGGACACCTTTACGAGCAGTACTTC. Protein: CSAAPGHLYEQYF.

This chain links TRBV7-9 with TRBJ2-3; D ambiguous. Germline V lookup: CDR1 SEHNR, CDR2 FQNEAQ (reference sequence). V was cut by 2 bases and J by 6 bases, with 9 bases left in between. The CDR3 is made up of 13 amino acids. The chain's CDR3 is CASSLPAIDTQYF. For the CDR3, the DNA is TGTGCCAGCAGCTTACCGGCAATCGATACGCAGTATTTT.

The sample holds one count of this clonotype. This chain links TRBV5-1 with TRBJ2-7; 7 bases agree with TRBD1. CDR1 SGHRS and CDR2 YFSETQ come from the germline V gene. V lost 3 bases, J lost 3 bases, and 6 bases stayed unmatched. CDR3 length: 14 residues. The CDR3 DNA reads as TGCGCCAGCAGCTATCGACAGGGCCACTACGAGCAGTACTTC. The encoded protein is CASSYRQGHYEQYF.

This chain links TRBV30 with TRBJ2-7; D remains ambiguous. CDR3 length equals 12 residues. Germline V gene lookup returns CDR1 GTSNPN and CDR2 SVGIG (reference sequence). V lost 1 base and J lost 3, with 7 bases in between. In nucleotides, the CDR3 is TGTGCCTGGAGTGAACAGTACTACGAGCAGTACTTC. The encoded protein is CAWSEQYYEQYF.

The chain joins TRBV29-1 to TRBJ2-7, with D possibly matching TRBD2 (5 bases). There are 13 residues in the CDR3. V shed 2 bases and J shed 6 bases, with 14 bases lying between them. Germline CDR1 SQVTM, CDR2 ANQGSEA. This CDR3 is CSVETALGGEQYF. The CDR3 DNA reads TGCAGCGTTGAAACGGCCCTAGGAGGCGAGCAGTACTTC.

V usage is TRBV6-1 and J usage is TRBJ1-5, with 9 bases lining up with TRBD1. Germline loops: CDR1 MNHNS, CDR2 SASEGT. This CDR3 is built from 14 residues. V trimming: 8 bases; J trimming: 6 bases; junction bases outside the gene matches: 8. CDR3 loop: CASLPGQGRQPQHF. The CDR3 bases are TGTGCCAGCCTCCCGGGACAGGGACGTCAGCCCCAGCATTTT.

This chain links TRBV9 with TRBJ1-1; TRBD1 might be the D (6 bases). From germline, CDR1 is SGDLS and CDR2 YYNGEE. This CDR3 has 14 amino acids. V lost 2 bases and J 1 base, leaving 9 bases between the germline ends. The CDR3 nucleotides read TGTGCCAGCAGCGTGACAGGAAAGAACACTGAAGCTTTCTTT. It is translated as CASSVTGKNTEAFF.

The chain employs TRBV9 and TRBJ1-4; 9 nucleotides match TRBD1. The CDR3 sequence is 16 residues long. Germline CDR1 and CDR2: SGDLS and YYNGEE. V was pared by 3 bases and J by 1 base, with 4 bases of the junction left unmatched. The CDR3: CASSERQGVTNEKLFF. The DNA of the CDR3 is TGTGCCAGCAGCGAGAGACAGGGGGTAACTAATGAAAAACTGTTTTTT.

In DNA, the CDR3 is TGTGCCAGCAGTTCAGGGCGATCCGCCGAAGCTTTCTTT. Translated: CASSSGRSAEAFF. The V gene is TRBV27, the J gene TRBJ1-1; D perhaps matches TRBD1 (5 bases). The CDR3 contains 13 residues. V lost 4 bases and J 8 bases, leaving 14 bases between the germline ends. CDR1 is MNHEY, CDR2 SMNVEV, per germline (reference sequence).

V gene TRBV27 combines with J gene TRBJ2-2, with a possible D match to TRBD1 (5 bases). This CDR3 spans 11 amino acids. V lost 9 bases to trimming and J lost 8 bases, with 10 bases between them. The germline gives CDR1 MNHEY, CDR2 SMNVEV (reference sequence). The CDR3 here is CASSKGGELFF. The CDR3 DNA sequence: TGTGCCAGTAGCAAGGGGGGGGAGCTGTTTTTT.

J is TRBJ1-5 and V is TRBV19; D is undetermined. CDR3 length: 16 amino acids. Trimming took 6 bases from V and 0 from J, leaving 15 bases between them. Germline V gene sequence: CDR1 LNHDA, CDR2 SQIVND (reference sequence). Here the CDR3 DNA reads TGTGCCAGTAGCTACAAGAACCAGTATAGCAATCAGCCCCAGCATTTT. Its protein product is CASSYKNQYSNQPQHF.

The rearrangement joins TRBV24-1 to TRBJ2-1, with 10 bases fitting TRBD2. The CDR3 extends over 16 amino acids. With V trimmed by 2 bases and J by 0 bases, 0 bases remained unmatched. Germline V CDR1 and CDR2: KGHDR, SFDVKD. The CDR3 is CATSDSSGSSYNEQFF. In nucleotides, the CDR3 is TGTGCCACCAGTGATTCTAGCGGGAGCTCCTACAATGAGCAGTTCTTC.

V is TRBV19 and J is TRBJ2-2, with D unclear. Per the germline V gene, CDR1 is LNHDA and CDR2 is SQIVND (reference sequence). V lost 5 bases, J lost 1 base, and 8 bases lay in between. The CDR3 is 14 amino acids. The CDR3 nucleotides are TGTGCCAGTAGTCCCCGACAGAACACCGGGGAGCTGTTTTTT. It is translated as CASSPRQNTGELFF.

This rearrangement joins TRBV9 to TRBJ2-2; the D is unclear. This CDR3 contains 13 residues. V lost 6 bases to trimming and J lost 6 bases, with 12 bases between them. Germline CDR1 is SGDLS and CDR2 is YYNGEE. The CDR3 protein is CASNNGGSGELFF. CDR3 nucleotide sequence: TGTGCCAGCAACAACGGTGGGTCCGGGGAGCTGTTTTTT. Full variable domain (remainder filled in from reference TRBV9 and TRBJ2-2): DSGVTQTPKHLITATGQRVTLRCSPRSGDLSVYWYQQSLDQGLQFLIQYYNGEERAKGNILERFSAQQFPDLHSELNLSSLELGDSALYFCASNNGGSGELFFGEGSRLTVL.

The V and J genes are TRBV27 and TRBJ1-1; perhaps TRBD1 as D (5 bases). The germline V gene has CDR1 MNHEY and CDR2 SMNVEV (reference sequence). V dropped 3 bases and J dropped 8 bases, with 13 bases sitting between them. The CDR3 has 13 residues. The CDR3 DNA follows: TGTGCCAGCAGTTTCTCTAGGGGATCGGAAGCTTTCTTT. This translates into CASSFSRGSEAFF.

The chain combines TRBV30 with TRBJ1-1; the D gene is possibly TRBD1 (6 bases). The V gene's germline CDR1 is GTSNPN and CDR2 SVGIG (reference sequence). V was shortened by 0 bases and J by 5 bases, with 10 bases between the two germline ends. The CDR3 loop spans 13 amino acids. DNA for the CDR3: TGTGCCTGGAGTGTCGGGACAAGTACTGAAGCTTTCTTT. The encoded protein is CAWSVGTSTEAFF.

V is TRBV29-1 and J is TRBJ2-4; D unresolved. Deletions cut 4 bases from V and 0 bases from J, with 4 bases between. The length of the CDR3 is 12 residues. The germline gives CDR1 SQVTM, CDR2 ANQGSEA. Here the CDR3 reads CSVGVAKNIQYF. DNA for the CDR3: TGCAGCGTTGGAGTAGCCAAAAACATTCAGTACTTC.

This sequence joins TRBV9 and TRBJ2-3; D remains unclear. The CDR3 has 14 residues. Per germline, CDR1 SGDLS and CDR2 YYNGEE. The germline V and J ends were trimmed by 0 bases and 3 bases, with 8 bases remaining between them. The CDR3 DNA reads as TGTGCCAGCAGCGTAGAGGGTCGTACAGATACGCAGTATTTT. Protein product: CASSVEGRTDTQYF.

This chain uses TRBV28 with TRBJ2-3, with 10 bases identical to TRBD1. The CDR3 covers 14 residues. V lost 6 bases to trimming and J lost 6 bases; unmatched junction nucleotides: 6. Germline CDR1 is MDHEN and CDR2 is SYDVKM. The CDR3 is CASRPGQGLDTQYF. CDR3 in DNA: TGTGCCAGCAGACCGGGACAGGGGTTGGATACGCAGTATTTT.

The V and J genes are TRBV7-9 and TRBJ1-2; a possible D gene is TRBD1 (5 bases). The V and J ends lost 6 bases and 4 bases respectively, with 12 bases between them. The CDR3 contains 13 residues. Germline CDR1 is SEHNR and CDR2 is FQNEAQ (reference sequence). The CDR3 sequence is CASRASRAYGYTF. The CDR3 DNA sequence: TGTGCCAGCAGGGCGAGCAGGGCCTATGGCTACACCTTC.

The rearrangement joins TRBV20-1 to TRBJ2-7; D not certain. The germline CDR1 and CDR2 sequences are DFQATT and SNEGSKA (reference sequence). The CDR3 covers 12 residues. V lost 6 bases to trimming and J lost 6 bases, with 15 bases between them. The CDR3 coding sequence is TGCAGTGCCACAACTTTAATTAGCGAGCAGTACTTC. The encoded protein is CSATTLISEQYF.

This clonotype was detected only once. CDR3 region: CASSSQGSLYGYTF. The CDR3 region has the DNA TGTGCCAGCAGTTCACAGGGTAGCCTCTATGGCTACACCTTC. The rearrangement links TRBV27 to TRBJ1-2, with D perhaps TRBD1 (6 bases). The length of the CDR3 is 14 residues. V shed 4 bases and J shed 4 bases, with 13 bases lying between them. The germline V gene has CDR1 MNHEY and CDR2 SMNVEV (reference sequence).

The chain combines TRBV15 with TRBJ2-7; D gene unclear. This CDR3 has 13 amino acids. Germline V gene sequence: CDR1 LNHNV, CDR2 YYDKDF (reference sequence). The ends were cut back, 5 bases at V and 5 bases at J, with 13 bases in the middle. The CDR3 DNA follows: TGTGCCACCAGCGGATCGATCCCGCACGAGCAGTACTTC. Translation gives CATSGSIPHEQYF.

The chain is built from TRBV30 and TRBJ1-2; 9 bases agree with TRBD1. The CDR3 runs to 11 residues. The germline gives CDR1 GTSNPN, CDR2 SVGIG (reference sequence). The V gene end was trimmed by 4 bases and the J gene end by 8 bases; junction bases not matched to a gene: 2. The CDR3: CAWKDRGGYTF. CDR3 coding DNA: TGTGCCTGGAAGGACAGGGGCGGCTACACCTTC.

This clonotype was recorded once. The CDR3 loop is CASSSTSGVGDTQYF. The CDR3 region has the DNA TGTGCCAGCAGCTCAACTAGCGGGGTCGGCGATACGCAGTATTTT. The chain is built from TRBV5-6 and TRBJ2-3, with 10 bases lining up with TRBD2. The CDR3 covers 15 residues. Germline lookup yields CDR1 SGHDT and CDR2 YYEEEE. V dropped 3 bases and J dropped 6; count of bases not matched to a gene: 7.

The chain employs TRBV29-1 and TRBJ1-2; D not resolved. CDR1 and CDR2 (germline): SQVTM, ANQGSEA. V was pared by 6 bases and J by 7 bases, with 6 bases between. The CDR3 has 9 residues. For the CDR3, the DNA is TGCAGCGTGTCTCGTGGCTACACCTTC. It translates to CSVSRGYTF.

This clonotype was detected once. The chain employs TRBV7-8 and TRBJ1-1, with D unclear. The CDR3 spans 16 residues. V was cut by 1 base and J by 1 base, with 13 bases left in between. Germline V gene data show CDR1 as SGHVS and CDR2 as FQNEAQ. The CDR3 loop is CASSLVLGSGNTEAFF. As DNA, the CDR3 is TGTGCCAGCAGCTTAGTTCTCGGCTCAGGGAACACTGAAGCTTTCTTT. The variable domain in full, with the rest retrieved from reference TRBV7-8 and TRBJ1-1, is GAGVSQSPRYKVAKRGQDVALRCDPISGHVSLFWYQQALGQGPEFLTYFQNEAQLDKSGLPSDRFFAERPEGSVSTLKIQRTQQEDSAVYLCASSLVLGSGNTEAFFGQGTRLTVV.

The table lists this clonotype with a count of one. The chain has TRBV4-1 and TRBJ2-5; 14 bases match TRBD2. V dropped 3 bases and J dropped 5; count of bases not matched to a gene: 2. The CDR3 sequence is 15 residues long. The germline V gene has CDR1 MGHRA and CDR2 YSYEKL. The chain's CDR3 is CASSQGLAGVETQYF. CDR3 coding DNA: TGCGCCAGCAGCCAGGGACTAGCGGGAGTGGAGACCCAGTACTTC.

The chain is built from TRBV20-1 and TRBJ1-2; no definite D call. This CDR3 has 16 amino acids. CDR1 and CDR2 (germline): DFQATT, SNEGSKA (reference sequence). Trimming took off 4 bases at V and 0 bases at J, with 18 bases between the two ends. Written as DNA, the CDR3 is TGCAGTGCTACCGCTCTCGGGGAGTACGCTAACTATGGCTACACCTTC. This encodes CSATALGEYANYGYTF.

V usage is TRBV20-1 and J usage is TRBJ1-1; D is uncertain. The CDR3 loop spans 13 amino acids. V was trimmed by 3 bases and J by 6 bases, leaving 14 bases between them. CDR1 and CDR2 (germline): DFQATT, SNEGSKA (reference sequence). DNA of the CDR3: TGCAGTGCTAGGGGAAATCCGTACCCTGAAGCTTTCTTT. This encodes CSARGNPYPEAFF.

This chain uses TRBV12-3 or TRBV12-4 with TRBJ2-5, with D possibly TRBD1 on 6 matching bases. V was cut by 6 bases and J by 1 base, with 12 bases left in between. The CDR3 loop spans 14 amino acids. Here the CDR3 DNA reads TGTGCCAGCAGCCCGACAGGCTCCCAAGAGACCCAGTACTTC. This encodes CASSPTGSQETQYF.